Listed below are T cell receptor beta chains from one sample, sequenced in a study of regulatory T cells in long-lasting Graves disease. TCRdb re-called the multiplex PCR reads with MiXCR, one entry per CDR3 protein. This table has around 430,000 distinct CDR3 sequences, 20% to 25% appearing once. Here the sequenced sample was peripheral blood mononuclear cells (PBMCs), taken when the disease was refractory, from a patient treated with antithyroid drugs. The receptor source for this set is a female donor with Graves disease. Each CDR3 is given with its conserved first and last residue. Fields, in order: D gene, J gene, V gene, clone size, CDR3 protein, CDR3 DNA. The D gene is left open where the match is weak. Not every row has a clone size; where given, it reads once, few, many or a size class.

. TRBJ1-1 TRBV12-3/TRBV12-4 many CASSPGVHTEAFF TGTGCCAGCAGCCCTGGGGTTCACACTGAAGCTTTCTTT
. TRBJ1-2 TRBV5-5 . CASSLLQIANYGYTF TGTGCCAGCAGCTTGTTGCAGATCGCGAACTATGGCTACACCTTC
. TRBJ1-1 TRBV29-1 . CSVVRGGGDTEAFF TGCAGCGTTGTAAGGGGAGGGGGGGACACTGAAGCTTTCTTT
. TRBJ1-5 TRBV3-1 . CASSQEPGQPQHF TGTGCCAGCAGCCAAGAACCGGGTCAGCCCCAGCATTTT
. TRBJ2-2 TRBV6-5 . CASSYLRLSTGELFF TGTGCCAGCAGTTACTTACGACTGAGCACCGGGGAGCTGTTTTTT
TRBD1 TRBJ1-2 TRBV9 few CASSTRGGQDYYGYTF TGTGCCAGCAGCACCCGAGGAGGACAGGACTACTATGGCTACACCTTC
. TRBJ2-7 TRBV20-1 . CSARRGSRYEQYF TGCAGTGCTAGACGGGGGAGTCGGTACGAGCAGTACTTC
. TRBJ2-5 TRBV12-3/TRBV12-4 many CASSLEQQETQYF TGTGCCAGCAGCTTAGAGCAACAAGAGACCCAGTACTTC
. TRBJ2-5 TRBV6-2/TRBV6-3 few CASRWGAGETQYF TGTGCCAGCAGGTGGGGGGCCGGTGAGACCCAGTACTTC
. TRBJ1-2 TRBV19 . CASGPRDGLYGYTF TGTGCCAGCGGACCGCGGGACGGACTCTATGGCTACACCTTC
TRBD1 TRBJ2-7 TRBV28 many CASSSVQGILYEQYF TGTGCCAGCAGTTCAGTACAGGGGATACTATACGAGCAGTACTTC
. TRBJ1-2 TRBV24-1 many CATSVGSYGYTF TGTGCCACCAGTGTGGGAAGCTATGGCTACACCTTC
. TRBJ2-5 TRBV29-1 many CSVEEGASIRETQYF TGCAGCGTTGAAGAGGGGGCATCCATCCGAGAGACCCAGTACTTC
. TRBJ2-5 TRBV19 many CASSARTAQETQYF TGTGCCAGTAGTGCCCGGACAGCACAAGAGACCCAGTACTTC
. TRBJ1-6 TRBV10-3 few CAINSDNSPLHF TGTGCCATCAATAGCGACAATTCACCCCTCCACTTT
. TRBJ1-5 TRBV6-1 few CASRVDSNQPQHF TGTGCCAGCAGGGTAGACAGTAATCAGCCCCAGCATTTT
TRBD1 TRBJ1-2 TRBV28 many CASSSVRGQVANYGYTF TGTGCCAGCAGTTCCGTTCGCGGACAGGTCGCTAACTATGGCTACACCTTC
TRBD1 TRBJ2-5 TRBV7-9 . CASSSGQGTRETQYF TGTGCCAGCAGCTCGGGACAGGGGACGAGAGAGACCCAGTACTTC
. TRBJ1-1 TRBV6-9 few CASSYSPTEAFF TGTGCCAGCAGTTACTCCCCGACTGAAGCTTTCTTT
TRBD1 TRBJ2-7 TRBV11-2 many CASSVGQESSYEQYF TGTGCCAGCAGCGTCGGACAGGAAAGCTCCTACGAGCAGTACTTC
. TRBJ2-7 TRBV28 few CASSLSGTNFYEQYF TGTGCCAGCAGTTTAAGTGGGACAAACTTTTACGAGCAGTACTTC
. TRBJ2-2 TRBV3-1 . CASSPGRWADTNTGELFF TGTGCCAGCAGCCCCGGACGGTGGGCAGATACGAACACCGGGGAGCTGTTTTTT
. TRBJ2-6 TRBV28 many CASSPFTTETSGANVLTF TGTGCCAGCAGTCCCTTCACCACAGAAACCTCTGGGGCCAACGTCCTGACTTTC
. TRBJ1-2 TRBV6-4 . CASSGTPREGYTF TGTGCCAGCAGTGGGACACCCAGGGAAGGCTACACCTTC
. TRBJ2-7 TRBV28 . CASSTGGRISHEQYF TGTGCCAGCAGTACCGGGGGCCGGATTTCCCACGAGCAGTACTTC
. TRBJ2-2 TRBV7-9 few CASSLPGDTGELFF TGTGCCAGCAGCTTACCGGGAGACACCGGGGAGCTGTTTTTT
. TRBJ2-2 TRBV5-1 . CASSAAGGLSPGELFF TGTGCCAGCAGCGCCGCGGGTGGACTAAGCCCCGGGGAGCTGTTTTTT
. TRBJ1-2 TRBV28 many CASSPQENYGYTF TGTGCCAGCAGCCCTCAGGAAAACTATGGCTACACCTTC
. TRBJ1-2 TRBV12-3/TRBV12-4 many CASSYSAGRYTF TGTGCCAGCAGTTATTCGGCAGGGCGCTACACCTTC
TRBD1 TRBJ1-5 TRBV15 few CATSKPGQGAWHQPQHF TGTGCCACCAGCAAACCGGGACAGGGGGCCTGGCATCAGCCCCAGCATTTT
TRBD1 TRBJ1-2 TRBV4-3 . CASSQVPADRDNYGYTF TGCGCCAGCAGCCAAGTCCCGGCGGACAGGGATAACTATGGCTACACCTTC
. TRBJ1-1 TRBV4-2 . CASSRRQSNTEAFF TGTGCCAGCAGCCGGCGGCAGTCGAACACTGAAGCTTTCTTT
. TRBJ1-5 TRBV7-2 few CASSLISGRHSNQPQHF TGTGCCAGCAGCTTAATTTCGGGACGGCATAGCAATCAGCCCCAGCATTTT
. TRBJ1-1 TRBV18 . CASSPPANTEAFF TGTGCCAGCTCACCTCCCGCGAACACTGAAGCTTTCTTT
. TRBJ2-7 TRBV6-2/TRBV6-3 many CASRRGTNSYEQYF TGTGCCAGCCGGAGAGGGACAAACTCCTACGAGCAGTACTTC
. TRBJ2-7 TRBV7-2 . CASSQEPQVRYEQYF TGCGCCAGCAGCCAAGAGCCGCAGGTTCGCTACGAGCAGTACTTC
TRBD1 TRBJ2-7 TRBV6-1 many CASRGQTYEQYF TGTGCCAGCAGGGGACAGACCTACGAGCAGTACTTC
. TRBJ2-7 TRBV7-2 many CASSSSAGGYEQYF TGTGCCAGCAGCTCCTCCGCTGGGGGTTACGAGCAGTACTTC
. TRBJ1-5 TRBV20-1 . CSARAGGGQPQHF TGCAGTGCTAGAGCGGGAGGAGGTCAGCCCCAGCATTTT
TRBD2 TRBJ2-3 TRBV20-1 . CSALLAGELDTQYF TGCAGTGCACTTCTAGCGGGAGAGTTAGATACGCAGTATTTT
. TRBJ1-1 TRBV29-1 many CSVVRAGTMNTEAFF TGCAGCGTCGTGAGGGCAGGGACCATGAACACTGAAGCTTTCTTT
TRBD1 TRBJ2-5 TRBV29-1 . CSADQGAQIETQYF TGCAGCGCAGACCAGGGGGCGCAAATAGAGACCCAGTACTTC